Each of the 14 T cell receptor beta chains below was sequenced from the same sample in a study of blood T cell repertoires in COVID-19. TCRdb keeps only in-frame clones here, not all; method: immunoSEQ multiplex PCR. The sample contains more than 30,000 clones, more than 85% of which appear only once. Material for sequencing was peripheral blood. These receptors all come from an elderly woman with active or convalescent COVID-19.

The chain uses TRBV2 and TRBJ2-5, with 9 bases fitting TRBD2. The V gene end was trimmed by 0 bases and the J gene end by 6 bases; junction bases not matched to a gene: 8. The CDR3 is 16 residues long. Germline values: CDR1 SNHLY, CDR2 FYNNEI. The CDR3 region is CASSEAPSGVRKTQYF. DNA of the CDR3: TGTGCCAGCAGTGAAGCGCCTAGCGGGGTGAGGAAGACCCAGTACTTC.

The rearrangement uses TRBV7-2 and TRBJ1-6; D might be TRBD1 (6 bases). The germline V gene has CDR1 SGHTA and CDR2 FQGNSA. The V end lost 5 bases, the J end lost 9 bases, and 11 bases lay between the germline ends. CDR3 size: 13 residues. The CDR3 coding sequence is TGTGCCAGCAGCCAACAGGGATCTTCACCCCTCCACTTT. Its protein product is CASSQQGSSPLHF.

The J gene is TRBJ2-2, the V gene TRBV5-1; TRBD2 agrees at 9 bases. Germline loops: CDR1 SGHRS, CDR2 YFSETQ. The CDR3 runs to 18 residues. With 0 bases clipped from V and 4 bases from J, the junction kept 10 bases outside the gene matches. The CDR3 nucleotides are TGCGCCAGCAGCTTGGTCGCTAGCGGGGCCGGGGGCACCGGGGAGCTGTTTTTT. Its protein product is CASSLVASGAGGTGELFF.

V gene TRBV9 combines with J gene TRBJ2-5; D might be TRBD2 (6 bases). V lost 0 bases and J 1 base, leaving 10 bases between the germline ends. This CDR3 is built from 15 residues. CDR1 and CDR2 (germline): SGDLS, YYNGEE. CDR3: CASSVVPGSQETQYF. CDR3 nucleotide sequence: TGTGCCAGCAGCGTAGTGCCCGGGAGCCAAGAGACCCAGTACTTC. Filled out from reference TRBV9 and TRBJ2-5, the complete variable domain reads DSGVTQTPKHLITATGQRVTLRCSPRSGDLSVYWYQQSLDQGLQFLIQYYNGEERAKGNILERFSAQQFPDLHSELNLSSLELGDSALYFCASSVVPGSQETQYFGPGTRLLVL.

The genes are TRBV7-7 and TRBJ2-1, with TRBD1 matching over 7 bases. Germline CDR1 reads SSHAT; CDR2 reads FNYEAQ (reference sequence). The V and J ends lost 5 bases and 8 bases, in that order; junction bases with no gene match: 9. The CDR3 is 14 amino acids. The CDR3 bases are TGTGCCAGCAGCCTCACTCAGGGGGATTATGAGCAGTTCTTC. This translates into CASSLTQGDYEQFF.

V gene TRBV19 combines with J gene TRBJ2-2, with D perhaps TRBD1 (5 bases). Trimming removed 9 bases from V and 3 bases from J, with 23 bases in between. Germline CDR1 LNHDA, CDR2 SQIVND (reference sequence). The length of the CDR3 is 17 residues. CDR3 sequence (DNA): TGTGCCAGCAGGGCCGGGCCCGGCAGGCGAGACACCGGGGAGCTGTTTTTT. Encoded protein: CASRAGPGRRDTGELFF.

A note on this clone: A read error may produce the germline difference seen at one junction end. The chain is built from TRBV6-5 and TRBJ1-2, with no clear D. Germline lookup yields CDR1 MNHEY and CDR2 SVGAGI. The CDR3 extends over 13 amino acids. CDR3 amino acids: CASIAQVAAAPSF. CDR3 nucleotides: TGTGCCAGCATCGCCCAGGTGGCAGCGGCTCCTTCCTTC.

The CDR3 is CASSSLGGSGNTIYF. The CDR3 bases are TGTGCCAGCAGCTCCCTAGGGGGCTCTGGAAACACCATATATTTT. This chain connects TRBV5-4 to TRBJ1-3; TRBD1 is a possible D gene (6 bases). V dropped 3 bases and J dropped 0 bases, with 10 bases sitting between them. This CDR3 region has 15 residues. Germline CDR1 and CDR2: SGHNT and YYREEE (reference sequence). The full variable domain, with the rest looked up from reference TRBV5-4 and TRBJ1-3, is ETGVTQSPTHLIKTRGQQVTLRCSSQSGHNTVSWYQQALGQGPQFIFQYYREEENGRGNFPPRFSGLQFPNYSSELNVNALELDDSALYLCASSSLGGSGNTIYFGEGSWLTVV.

The gene calls are TRBV6-2 or TRBV6-3 and TRBJ1-4; 8 nucleotides agree with TRBD1. In germline, CDR1 is MNHEY, CDR2 SVGEGT. The CDR3 covers 18 residues. The ends lost 0 bases at V and 0 bases at J; junction bases unmatched: 6. CDR3 bases: TGTGCCAGCAGTTACTCCCTGGGACAGGAAGCAACTAATGAAAAACTGTTTTTT. Translated, it gives CASSYSLGQEATNEKLFF.

This clone was observed once. The chain links TRBV19 to TRBJ2-3; 11 positions match TRBD2. CDR1 is LNHDA, CDR2 SQIVND, per germline (reference sequence). V lost 6 bases to trimming and J lost 2 bases; unmatched junction nucleotides: 4. The CDR3 sequence is 15 residues long. The CDR3 region is CASSLLAGDTDTQYF. DNA of the CDR3: TGTGCCAGTAGCCTACTAGCGGGGGACACAGATACGCAGTATTTT.

This rearrangement joins TRBV19 to TRBJ2-2; 11 bases are a match to TRBD1. Germline V CDR1 and CDR2: LNHDA, SQIVND (reference sequence). CDR3 length equals 19 residues. Unmatched junction bases numbered 13, after V lost 7 bases and J lost 0 bases. Here the CDR3 DNA reads TGTGCCAGTAACCCTCGGACAGGGGGCGAAGCAACGAACACCGGGGAGCTGTTTTTT. This codes for CASNPRTGGEATNTGELFF.

This clone was observed once. The chain combines TRBV11-2 with TRBJ2-2; D perhaps matches TRBD1 (5 bases). V lost 5 bases, J lost 6 bases, and 16 bases lay in between. Germline CDR1 reads SGHAT; CDR2 reads FQNNGV. The CDR3 contains 15 residues. CDR3 DNA sequence: TGTGCCAGCAGCGGAAACAGGAATCACGCCGGGGAGCTGTTTTTT. This sequence encodes CASSGNRNHAGELFF.

This chain connects TRBV10-3 to TRBJ2-2, with a weak D call TRBD2 (6 bases). Trimming took off 10 bases at V and 7 bases at J, with 22 bases between the two ends. CDR3 length equals 15 residues. Germline CDR1 reads ENHRY; CDR2 reads SYGVKD. This chain's CDR3 is CATAGDVGGYGELFF. In nucleotides, the CDR3 is TGTGCCACGGCCGGCGACGTGGGGGGATACGGGGAGCTGTTTTTT.

The rearrangement joins TRBV3-1 (or the pseudogene TRBV3-2) to TRBJ2-5, with D hard to call. Trimming stripped 2 bases from V and 4 bases from J, with 14 bases between. Germline CDR1 LGHDT, CDR2 YNNKEL (reference sequence). This CDR3 comprises 15 residues. The CDR3 nucleotides read TGTGCCAGCAGCCAAAACTATGCACGAGGAGAGACCCAGTACTTC. Translation gives CASSQNYARGETQYF.